The sequence of this TCR beta chain was determined in a study of molecular identifiers for immune sequencing clone quantification. The CDR3 loop spans 14 amino acids. J was trimmed by 3 bases and V by 6 bases; bases with no gene match: 8. Making the bulk TCR libraries relied on previously described methods and listed TCR primers. TCRdb analysed the PCR reads with MiXCR anew, one entry per CDR3 protein. Counted here are approximately 550,000 distinct CDR3 sequences, 20% to 25% occurring once; the ten biggest clones make up about 0.84%. In the sort, naive CD8 T cells were defined as CD8+CD4-CCR7+CD45RA+.

The V gene is TRBV12-3 or TRBV12-4, the J gene TRBJ2-7; 7 bases fit TRBD1. The clonotype originates from a human donor in good health. Some libraries in this study had Jurkat cell RNA spiked in. The material sequenced was naive CD8+ T cells from blood, with Jurkat cell RNA spiked in. As for subset: FACS-sorted CD8+CD4-CCR7+CD45RA+ naive T cells. The CDR3 DNA reads TGTGCCAGCAGCCCTACCCGACAGGGCTACGAGCAGTACTTC. The encoded protein is CASSPTRQGYEQYF.